This T cell receptor beta chain is from a study of T cells in pancreatic ductal adenocarcinoma. Selected pancreatic ductal adenocarcinoma patients had undergone surgery without neoadjuvant therapy. Remarks on this clone: What it recognizes is unknown.

The table came from immunoSEQ multiplex PCR; TCRdb's copy has only in-frame clones and leaves some out. The table shows around 100,000 clones, with about 95% occurring only once. The J segment lost 3 bases and the V segment lost 0 bases, leaving 11 bases of the junction unmatched. The CDR3 extends over 17 amino acids. Germline V gives CDR1 SGHNT, CDR2 YYREEE (reference sequence). General study findings and limits: No significant tumor-blood clonality difference; means were about 0.1 and 0.065. Tumor samples had fewer productive templates and about 8-fold fewer unique clonotypes than blood. Enrichment of CD45RO+ effector over naive T cells in tumors may bias clonality.

The sequence was collected from a human donor with pancreatic ductal adenocarcinoma. The specimen was PBMCs. The chain uses TRBV5-4 and TRBJ2-7; 8 nucleotides match TRBD2. DNA of the CDR3: TGTGCCAGCAGCTTGGCCGCGGGGACTAGTCGTGTCTACGAGCAGTACTTC. Its protein is CASSLAAGTSRVYEQYF.